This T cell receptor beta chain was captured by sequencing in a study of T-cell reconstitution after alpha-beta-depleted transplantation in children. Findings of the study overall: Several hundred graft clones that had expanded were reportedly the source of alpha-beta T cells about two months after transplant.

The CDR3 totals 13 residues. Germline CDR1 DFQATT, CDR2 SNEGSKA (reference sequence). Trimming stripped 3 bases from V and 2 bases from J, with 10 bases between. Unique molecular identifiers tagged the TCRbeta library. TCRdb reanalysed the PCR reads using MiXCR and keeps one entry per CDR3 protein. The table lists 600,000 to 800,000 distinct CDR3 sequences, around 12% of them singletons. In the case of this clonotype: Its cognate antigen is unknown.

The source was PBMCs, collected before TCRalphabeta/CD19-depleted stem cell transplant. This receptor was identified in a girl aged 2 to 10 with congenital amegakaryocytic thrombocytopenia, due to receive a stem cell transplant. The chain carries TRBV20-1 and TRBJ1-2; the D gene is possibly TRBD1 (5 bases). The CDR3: CSAREGLNYGYTF. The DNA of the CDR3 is TGCAGTGCTAGGGAGGGGCTAAACTATGGCTACACCTTC.